The TCR beta chain under discussion was sequenced for a study of shared clonotypes between healthy human individuals. Study outcomes and limitations: Sampling involved blood alone; tissue repertoires likely differ. Around 5% was the fraction of naive CD4 clonotypes found shared across several donors.

The assay was immunoSEQ multiplex PCR, and TCRdb's table has in-frame clones only and misses some. The table includes 2 million to 2.5 million clones, more than 85% detected once. Splitting the CD4+ cells yielded a CD45RA+ naive subset and a CD45RA-negative memory subset. CDR1 and CDR2 from the germline V gene are SGHRS and YFSETQ. Trimming pared 4 bases from V and 0 bases from J, leaving 9 bases between. CDR3 length equals 14 residues. Regarding this clone: Its antigen is still unknown.

The gene calls are TRBV5-1 and TRBJ2-3, with D unresolved. Sequencing was done on a sample of naive CD4+ T cells from PBMCs. Noted subset: CD45RA+ positively selected. The receptor was derived from a man aged 18 to 35 in good health. Some clones in this sample may be carry-over from other donors' samples. CDR3 sequence reads: CASSKRLSTDTQYF. CDR3 bases: TGCGCCAGCAGCAAGCGCCTAAGCACAGATACGCAGTATTTT.